Presented here are 3 T cell receptor beta chains from one specimen sequenced in a study of radiotherapy plus CTLA-4 blockade in lung cancer. The table came from immunoSEQ multiplex PCR; TCRdb's copy has only in-frame clones and leaves some out. The sample includes about 60,000 clones, 70% to 80% of them seen just once. The material was peripheral blood, obtained from a patient treated with radiotherapy plus ipilimumab. The receptors originated from a human donor with non-small cell lung cancer who had a partial response to radiotherapy plus ipilimumab.

The chain links TRBV4-2 to TRBJ1-2; possibly TRBD1 for D (5 bases). The CDR3 is made up of 15 amino acids. Germline CDR1 and CDR2: LGHNA and YNFKEQ. Trimming took 1 base from V and 1 from J, leaving 10 bases between them. The CDR3 loop reads CASSQVDSINYGYTF. CDR3 nucleotide sequence: TGTGCCAGCAGCCAAGTAGACAGTATTAACTATGGCTACACCTTC.

This chain links TRBV4-2 with TRBJ2-1; 7 bases map to TRBD1. Trimming removed 1 base from V and 5 bases from J; junction bases left unmatched: 5. The CDR3 length is 15 residues. CDR1 is LGHNA, CDR2 YNFKEQ, per germline. The CDR3 reads CASSQVGQPHNEQFF. In DNA form, the CDR3 reads TGTGCCAGCAGCCAAGTGGGACAGCCGCACAATGAGCAGTTCTTC.

This clone was seen once. The J gene is TRBJ2-1, the V gene TRBV30, with 11 bases matching TRBD2. Per the germline V gene, CDR1 is GTSNPN and CDR2 is SVGIG (reference sequence). The length of the CDR3 is 15 residues. J was trimmed by 7 bases and V by 1 base; bases with no gene match: 6. CDR3 sequence: CAWSGGTSGGNEQFF. Here the CDR3 DNA reads TGTGCCTGGAGTGGCGGGACTAGCGGTGGAAATGAGCAGTTCTTC. Supplemented by reference TRBV30 and TRBJ2-1, the full variable domain reads SQTIHQWPATLVQPVGSPLSLECTVEGTSNPNLYWYRQAAGRGLQLLFYSVGIGQISSEVPQNLSASRPQDRQFILSSKKLLLSDSGFYLCAWSGGTSGGNEQFFGPGTRLTVL.